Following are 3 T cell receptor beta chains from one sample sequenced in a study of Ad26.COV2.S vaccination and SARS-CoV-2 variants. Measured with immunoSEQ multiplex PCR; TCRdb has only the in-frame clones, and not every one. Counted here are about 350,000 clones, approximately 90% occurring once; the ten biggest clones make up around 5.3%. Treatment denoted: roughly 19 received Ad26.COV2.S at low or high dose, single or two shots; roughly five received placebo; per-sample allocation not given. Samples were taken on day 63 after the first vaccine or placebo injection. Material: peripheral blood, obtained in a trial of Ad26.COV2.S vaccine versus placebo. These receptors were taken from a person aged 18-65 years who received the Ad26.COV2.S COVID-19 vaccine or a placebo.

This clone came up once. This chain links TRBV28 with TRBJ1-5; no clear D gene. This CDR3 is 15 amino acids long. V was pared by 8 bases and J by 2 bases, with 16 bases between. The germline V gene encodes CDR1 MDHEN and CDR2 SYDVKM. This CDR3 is CASLYSRGRNQPQHF. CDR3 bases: TGTGCCAGCCTTTATTCACGAGGGCGCAATCAGCCCCAGCATTTT.

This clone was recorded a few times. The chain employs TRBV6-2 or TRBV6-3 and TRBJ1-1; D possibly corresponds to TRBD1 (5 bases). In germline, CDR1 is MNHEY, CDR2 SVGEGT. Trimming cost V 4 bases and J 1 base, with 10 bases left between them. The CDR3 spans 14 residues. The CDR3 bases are TGTGCCAGCAGTTGGTCGACAGAGAACACTGAAGCTTTCTTT. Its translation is CASSWSTENTEAFF.

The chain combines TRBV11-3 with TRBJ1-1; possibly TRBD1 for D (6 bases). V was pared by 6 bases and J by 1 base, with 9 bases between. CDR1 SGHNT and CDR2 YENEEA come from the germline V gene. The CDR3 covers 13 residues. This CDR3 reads CASSSTGNTEAFF. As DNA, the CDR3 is TGTGCCAGCAGTTCGACAGGGAACACTGAAGCTTTCTTT.